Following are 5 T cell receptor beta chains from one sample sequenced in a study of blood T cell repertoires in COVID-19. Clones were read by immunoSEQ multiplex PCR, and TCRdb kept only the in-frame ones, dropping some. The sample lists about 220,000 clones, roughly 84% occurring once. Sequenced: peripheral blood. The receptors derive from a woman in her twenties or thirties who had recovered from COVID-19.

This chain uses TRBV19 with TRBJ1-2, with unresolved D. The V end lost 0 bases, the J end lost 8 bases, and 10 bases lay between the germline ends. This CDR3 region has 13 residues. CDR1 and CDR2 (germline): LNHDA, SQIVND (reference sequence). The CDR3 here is CASSIDRRGGYTF. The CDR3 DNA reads TGTGCCAGTAGTATAGATCGCCGCGGAGGCTACACCTTC.

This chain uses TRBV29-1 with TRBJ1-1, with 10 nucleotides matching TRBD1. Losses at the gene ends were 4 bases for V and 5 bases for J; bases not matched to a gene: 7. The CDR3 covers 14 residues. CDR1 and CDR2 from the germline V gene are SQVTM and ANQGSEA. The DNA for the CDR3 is TGCAGCGTTGTCCGGGACAGGGGAAAGACTGAAGCTTTCTTT. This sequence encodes CSVVRDRGKTEAFF.

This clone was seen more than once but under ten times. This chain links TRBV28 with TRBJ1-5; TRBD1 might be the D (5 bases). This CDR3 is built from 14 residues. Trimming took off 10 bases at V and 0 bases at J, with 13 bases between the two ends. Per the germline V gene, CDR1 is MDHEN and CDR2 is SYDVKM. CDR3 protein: CAIHAGLSNQPQHF. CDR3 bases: TGTGCCATCCACGCGGGGCTTAGCAATCAGCCCCAGCATTTT.

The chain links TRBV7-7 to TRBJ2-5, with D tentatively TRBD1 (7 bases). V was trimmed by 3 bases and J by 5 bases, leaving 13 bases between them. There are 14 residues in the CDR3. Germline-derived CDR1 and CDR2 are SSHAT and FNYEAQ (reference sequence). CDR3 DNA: TGTGCCAGCAGCTTCGACCCAGGGGGGGAGACCCAGTACTTC. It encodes CASSFDPGGETQYF.

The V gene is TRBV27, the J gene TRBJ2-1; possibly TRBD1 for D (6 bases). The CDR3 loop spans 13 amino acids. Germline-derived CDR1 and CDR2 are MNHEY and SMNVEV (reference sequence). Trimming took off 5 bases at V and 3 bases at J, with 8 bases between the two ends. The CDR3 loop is CASSGQSYNEQFF. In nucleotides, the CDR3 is TGTGCCAGCAGTGGACAGAGCTACAATGAGCAGTTCTTC.